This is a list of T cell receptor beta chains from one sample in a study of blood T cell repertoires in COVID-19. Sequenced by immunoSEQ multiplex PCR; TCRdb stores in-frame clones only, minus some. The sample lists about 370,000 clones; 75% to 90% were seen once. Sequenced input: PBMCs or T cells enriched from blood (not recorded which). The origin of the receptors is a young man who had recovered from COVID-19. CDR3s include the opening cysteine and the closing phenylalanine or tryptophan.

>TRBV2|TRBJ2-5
CASSSAQETQYF
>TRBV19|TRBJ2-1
CASTLDRGSYNEQFF
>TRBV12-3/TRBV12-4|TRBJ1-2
CASSPSEDYGYTF
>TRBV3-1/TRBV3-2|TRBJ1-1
CASSQDWQGTFF
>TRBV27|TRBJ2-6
CASSQNSGANVLTF
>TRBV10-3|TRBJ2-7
CAISAVRTGLYEQYF
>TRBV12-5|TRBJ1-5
CASGFQSYRDSNQPQHF
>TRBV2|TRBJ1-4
CASAVQGAPGEKLFF
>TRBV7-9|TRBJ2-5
CASSLVEETQYF
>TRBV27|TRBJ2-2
CASSPLGGVLTGELFF
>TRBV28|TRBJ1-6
CASRNRTARSPLHF
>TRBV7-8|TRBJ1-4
CASSLATIQGARTNEKLFF
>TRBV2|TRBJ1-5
CASSVTDRGNQPQHF
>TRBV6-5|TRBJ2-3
CASSFRQGLTDTQYF